This record concerns one TCR beta chain sequence. Its antigen is unidentified. The data were obtained in a study of resident and recirculating memory T cells in vitiligo. Study-wide findings and caveats: No unique dominant TCR clone was found in vitiligo lesions.

Germline V gene sequence: CDR1 LNHDA, CDR2 SQIVND (reference sequence). The CDR3 length is 15 residues. V lost 6 bases, J lost 0 bases, and 12 bases lay in between. Produced via immunoSEQ multiplex PCR; TCRdb's table is partial and in-frame only. Of 70,000 to 75,000 clones in the sample, roughly nine tenths are singletons; the top ten hold around 4.6%. The chain links TRBV19 to TRBJ2-4; D not resolved. Sequencing was carried out using blood. The clonotype was recovered from a male donor with vitiligo. In nucleotides, the CDR3 is TGTGCCAGTAGGTCGGTCGCGCTAGCCAAAAACATTCAGTACTTC. Amino acid sequence: CASRSVALAKNIQYF.